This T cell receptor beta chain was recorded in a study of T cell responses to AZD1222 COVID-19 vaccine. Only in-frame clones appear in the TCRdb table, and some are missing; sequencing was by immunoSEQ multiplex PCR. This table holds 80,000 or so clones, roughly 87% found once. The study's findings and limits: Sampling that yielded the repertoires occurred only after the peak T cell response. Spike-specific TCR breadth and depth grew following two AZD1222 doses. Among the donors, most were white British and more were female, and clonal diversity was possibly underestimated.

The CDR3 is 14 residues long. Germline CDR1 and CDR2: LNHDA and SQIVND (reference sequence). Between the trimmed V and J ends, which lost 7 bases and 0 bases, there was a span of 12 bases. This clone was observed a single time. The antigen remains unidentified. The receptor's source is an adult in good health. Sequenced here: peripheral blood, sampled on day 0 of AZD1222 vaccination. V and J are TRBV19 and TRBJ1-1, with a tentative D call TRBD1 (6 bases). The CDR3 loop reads CASTPGHMNTEAFF. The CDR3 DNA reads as TGTGCCAGTACCCCGGGACATATGAACACTGAAGCTTTCTTT.